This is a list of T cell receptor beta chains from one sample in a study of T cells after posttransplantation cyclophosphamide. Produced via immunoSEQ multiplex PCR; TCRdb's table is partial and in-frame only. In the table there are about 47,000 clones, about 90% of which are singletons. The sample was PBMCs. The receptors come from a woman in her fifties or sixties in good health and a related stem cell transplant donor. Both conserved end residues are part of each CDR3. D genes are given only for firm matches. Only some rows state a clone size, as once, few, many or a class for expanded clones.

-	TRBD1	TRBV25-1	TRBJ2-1	TGTGCCAGCAGTGAACGGAAAACTGGGGACAGGGGTCATGAGCAGTTCTTC	CASSERKTGDRGHEQFF
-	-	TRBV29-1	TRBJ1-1	TGCAGCGTTGAACGACAGGACACTGAAGCTTTCTTT	CSVERQDTEAFF
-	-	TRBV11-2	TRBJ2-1	TGTGCCAGCAGCCCTAGCTACAATGAGCAGTTCTTC	CASSPSYNEQFF
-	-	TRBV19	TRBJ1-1	TGTGCCAGTAGTATGGGTGGGGGGGGAACTGAAGCTTTCTTT	CASSMGGGGTEAFF
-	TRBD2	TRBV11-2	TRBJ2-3	TGTGCCAGCAGCTCCATGGGGGGGAGCACAGATACGCAGTATTTT	CASSSMGGSTDTQYF
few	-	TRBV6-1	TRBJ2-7	TGTGCCAGCAGTGAAAACCGGGAGACAAGGGGCGAGCAGTACTTC	CASSENRETRGEQYF
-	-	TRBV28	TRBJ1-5	TGTGCCAGCACTCGGGGGGAACAGCCCCAGCATTTT	CASTRGEQPQHF
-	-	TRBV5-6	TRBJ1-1	TGTGCCAGCAGCTTGGGGGGGCGGAACACTGAAGCTTTCTTT	CASSLGGRNTEAFF
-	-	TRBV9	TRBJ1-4	TGTGCCAGCAGCCCGGACAGCCGCGGGGAAAAACTGTTTTTT	CASSPDSRGEKLFF
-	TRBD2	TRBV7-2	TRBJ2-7	TGTGCCAGCAGCTTATGGGGAGGGACTAACTCCTACGAGCAGTACTTC	CASSLWGGTNSYEQYF
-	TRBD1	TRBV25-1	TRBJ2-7	TGTGCCAGCAGTGAATGGGGACAGCCGAACTCCTACGAGCAGTACTTC	CASSEWGQPNSYEQYF
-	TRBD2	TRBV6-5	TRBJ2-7	TGTGCCAGCAACGAACTAGCGGGGGGTAAGCAGTACTTC	CASNELAGGKQYF
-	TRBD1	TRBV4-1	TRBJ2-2	TGCGCCAGCAGCCATTTGCCGGGACAGGGAAACACCGGGGAGCTGTTTTTT	CASSHLPGQGNTGELFF
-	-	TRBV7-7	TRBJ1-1	TGTGCTAGCGGGGAGGATATGAACACTGAAGCTTTCTTT	CASGEDMNTEAFF
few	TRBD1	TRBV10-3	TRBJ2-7	TGTGCCATCAGGACAGGGAGCGAGCAGTACTTC	CAIRTGSEQYF
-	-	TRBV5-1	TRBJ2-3	TGCGCCAGCAGCTTGCGTAGCAGGGCCAGCACAGATACGCAGTATTTT	CASSLRSRASTDTQYF
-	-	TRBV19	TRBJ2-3	TGTGCCAGTAGTATAGCAGGCACAGATACGCAGTATTTT	CASSIAGTDTQYF
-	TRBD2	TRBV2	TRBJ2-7	TGTGCCAGCACAACCGGACTAGCGGAGCTCTACGAGCAGTACTTC	CASTTGLAELYEQYF
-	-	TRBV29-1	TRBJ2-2	TGCAGCGTTGTGGGGACAAAGAGGGGATACACCGGGGAGCTGTTTTTT	CSVVGTKRGYTGELFF
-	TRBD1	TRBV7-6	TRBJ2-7	TGTGCCAGCAGCCCCGAGGACAGGGGGCACGAGCAGTACTTC	CASSPEDRGHEQYF